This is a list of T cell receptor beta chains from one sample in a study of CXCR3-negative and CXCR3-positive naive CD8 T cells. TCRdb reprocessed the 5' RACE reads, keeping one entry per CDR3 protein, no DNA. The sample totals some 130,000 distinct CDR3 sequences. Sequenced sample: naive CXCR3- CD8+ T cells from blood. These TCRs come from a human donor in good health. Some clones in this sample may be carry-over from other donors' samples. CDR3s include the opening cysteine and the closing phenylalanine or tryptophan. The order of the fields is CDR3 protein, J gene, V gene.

CDR3 protein: CSARGRTASYEQYF
J gene: TRBJ2-7
V gene: TRBV20-1

CDR3 protein: CASSFRETSDQETQYF
J gene: TRBJ2-5
V gene: TRBV7-9

CDR3 protein: CASSVMSSPGEQYF
J gene: TRBJ2-7
V gene: TRBV9

CDR3 protein: CASSQSRDRTYSNQPQHF
J gene: TRBJ1-5
V gene: TRBV10-2

CDR3 protein: CASSFARSEQYF
J gene: TRBJ2-7
V gene: TRBV5-1

CDR3 protein: CASSWGPSAQYEQYF
J gene: TRBJ2-7
V gene: TRBV5-6

CDR3 protein: CASSLAGTAHYGYTF
J gene: TRBJ1-2
V gene: TRBV7-9

CDR3 protein: CASSVGTAWGGTEAFF
J gene: TRBJ1-1
V gene: TRBV9

CDR3 protein: CASSFAGSGELFF
J gene: TRBJ2-2
V gene: TRBV7-9

CDR3 protein: CASSLESNNEQFF
J gene: TRBJ2-1
V gene: TRBV7-2

CDR3 protein: CASSLLEGPEAFF
J gene: TRBJ1-1
V gene: TRBV5-1

CDR3 protein: CSVAGHFGETQYF
J gene: TRBJ2-5
V gene: TRBV29-1

CDR3 protein: CASSSHSYEQYF
J gene: TRBJ2-7
V gene: TRBV27

CDR3 protein: CASSPQAGDQETQYF
J gene: TRBJ2-5
V gene: TRBV5-1

CDR3 protein: CASSPQGYEQYF
J gene: TRBJ2-7
V gene: TRBV14

CDR3 protein: CASSRSGYGSEAFF
J gene: TRBJ1-1
V gene: TRBV14

CDR3 protein: CASSPTQGHSYNEQFF
J gene: TRBJ2-1
V gene: TRBV7-8

CDR3 protein: CASSSASGRAYEQYF
J gene: TRBJ2-7
V gene: TRBV6-2/TRBV6-3